Listed here are 27 T cell receptor beta chains from one sample, sequenced in a study of cytomegalovirus exposure and HLA in healthy donors. PCR was performed using 60 Vbeta and 13 Jbeta primers. Sequenced by immunoSEQ multiplex PCR; TCRdb stores in-frame clones only, minus some. The sample has 75,000 to 95,000 clones; approximately 57% are singletons. Source material: PBMCs. These receptors came from a young woman in good health and CMV-seronegative.

This sequence joins TRBV5-1 and TRBJ1-2, with 7 bases identical to TRBD1. V lost 4 bases and J lost 3; bases outside the gene matches: 6. This CDR3 comprises 14 residues. Germline V gene lookup returns CDR1 SGHRS and CDR2 YFSETQ. In DNA, the CDR3 is TGCGCCAGCAGCGCACAGGGGCAGGACTATGGCTACACCTTC. Translating gives CASSAQGQDYGYTF.

This sequence joins TRBV6-5 and TRBJ2-2, with TRBD1 identical over 8 bases. The CDR3 is made up of 15 amino acids. In germline, CDR1 is MNHEY, CDR2 SVGAGI. Trimming at V came to 8 bases and at J to 3 bases, leaving 8 bases not matched to a gene. DNA for the CDR3: TGTGCCAGCTATGGGCCAGGGGGCGACACCGGGGAGCTGTTTTTT. Encoded protein: CASYGPGGDTGELFF.

This clone was detected only once. The chain combines TRBV27 with TRBJ1-2; a weak D match, TRBD1 (5 bases). Germline values: CDR1 MNHEY, CDR2 SMNVEV (reference sequence). The CDR3 runs 16 residues. Trimming removed 0 bases from V and 3 bases from J, with 14 bases in between. CDR3 amino acids: CASSLSDTEAYYGYTF. The DNA for the CDR3 is TGTGCCAGCAGTTTATCGGACACCGAGGCTTACTATGGCTACACCTTC.

This chain joins TRBV6-4 and TRBJ2-5, with 8 bases identical to TRBD1. The better agreement between TRBJ2-7 and the DNA end casts doubt on the J call. CDR1 and CDR2 from the germline V gene are MRHNA and SNTAGT. The CDR3 has 12 amino acids. The CDR3 DNA is TGTGCCAGCAGCTGGACAGGGACCGAGCAGTACTTC. Its translation: CASSWTGTEQYF.

The rearrangement uses TRBV2 and TRBJ2-2, with TRBD2 matching 8 bases. Germline V CDR1 and CDR2: SNHLY, FYNNEI. V lost 11 bases and J lost 2; bases outside the gene matches: 13. This CDR3 comprises 16 residues. CDR3 DNA: TGTGCCGGCGCGGTAGGCCTAGCGGGCAACACCGGGGAGCTGTTTTTT. Translating it yields CAGAVGLAGNTGELFF.

The sample holds a few counts of this clone. The chain is built from TRBV5-5 and TRBJ2-7, with D unclear. V lost 0 bases and J lost 6, with 4 bases in between. Germline V gene data show CDR1 as SGHKS and CDR2 as YYEKEE (reference sequence). The CDR3 has 11 amino acids. Here the CDR3 DNA reads TGTGCCAGCAGCTTGGTTAGCGAGCAGTACTTC. It codes for CASSLVSEQYF.

The gene calls are TRBV2 and TRBJ1-5; tentative D call: TRBD1 (5 bases). The V gene's germline CDR1 is SNHLY and CDR2 FYNNEI. V lost 3 bases to trimming and J lost 9 bases, with 15 bases between them. CDR3 length: 14 amino acids. The CDR3: CASSDDRSDRPQHF. CDR3 bases: TGTGCCAGCAGTGACGACAGAAGCGATCGGCCCCAGCATTTT.

The chain couples TRBV5-4 to TRBJ1-2; tentatively, D is TRBD1 (6 bases). The length of the CDR3 is 16 residues. Trimming cost V 4 bases and J 3 bases, with 19 bases left between them. The germline gives CDR1 SGHNT, CDR2 YYREEE (reference sequence). The CDR3 nucleotides read TGTGCCAGCAGCGGGAAAAGGGGGACCGATGACTATGGCTACACCTTC. Amino acid sequence: CASSGKRGTDDYGYTF.

This clone is medium-sized. The V gene is TRBV6-4, the J gene TRBJ2-2, with 7 bases identical to TRBD2. The CDR3 extends over 15 amino acids. CDR1 MRHNA and CDR2 SNTAGT come from the germline V gene. Trimming removed 7 bases from V and 7 bases from J; junction bases left unmatched: 12. The CDR3 loop reads CASTRRLADNGELFF. The CDR3 region has the DNA TGTGCCAGCACCCGGAGGCTAGCGGACAACGGGGAGCTGTTTTTT.

This chain links TRBV7-6 with TRBJ2-5; possibly TRBD1 for D (6 bases). The length of the CDR3 is 13 residues. V lost 4 bases and J 5 bases, leaving 11 bases between the germline ends. Per the germline V gene, CDR1 is SGHVS and CDR2 is FNYEAQ. The CDR3 DNA is TGTGCCAGCAGCTCAGGGGAAAGGGAGACCCAGTACTTC. The encoded protein is CASSSGERETQYF.

The gene calls are TRBV5-1 and TRBJ2-5, with TRBD2 as a possible D gene (6 bases). Trimming removed 3 bases at V and 4 bases at J, with 10 bases between. The CDR3 length is 13 residues. Looked up from germline, CDR1 is SGHRS and CDR2 is YFSETQ. The CDR3, as DNA: TGCGCCAGCAGCTGGACCGGGGGAGAGACCCAGTACTTC. Translated: CASSWTGGETQYF.

The chain is built from TRBV30 and TRBJ2-3; D may be TRBD2 (6 bases). V lost 0 bases to trimming and J lost 2 bases, with 18 bases between them. Germline V gene sequence: CDR1 GTSNPN, CDR2 SVGIG (reference sequence). CDR3 length: 17 residues. In nucleotides, the CDR3 is TGTGCCTGGAGTGTACCCGGGGCGGGGCCCTTCACAGATACGCAGTATTTT. The encoded protein is CAWSVPGAGPFTDTQYF.

This chain connects TRBV6-1 to TRBJ2-7; D is unclear. Between the trimmed V and J ends, which lost 10 bases and 4 bases, there was a span of 17 bases. Germline V gene data show CDR1 as MNHNS and CDR2 as SASEGT. The CDR3 totals 13 residues. The DNA of the CDR3 is TGTGCCACCTCCGGGTCGTTGGGTTACGAGCAGTACTTC. Residues: CATSGSLGYEQYF.

This clone was counted between two and nine times. The chain has TRBV6-1 and TRBJ2-1; 8 bases match TRBD2. Trimming removed 6 bases from V and 10 bases from J; junction bases left unmatched: 5. The CDR3 is made up of 12 amino acids. The germline CDR1 and CDR2 sequences are MNHNS and SASEGT. The CDR3 region has the DNA TGTGCCAGCAGGATTAGCGGGGTCGAGCAGTTCTTC. Translating it yields CASRISGVEQFF.

The CDR3 bases are TGCGCCAGCAGCCAAGATTTCCGACTAGCGGGGGACACAGATACGCAGTATTTT. Translation: CASSQDFRLAGDTDTQYF. The chain has TRBV4-1 and TRBJ2-3; TRBD2 aligns across 12 bases. In germline, CDR1 is MGHRA, CDR2 YSYEKL. The CDR3 has 18 residues. Losses at the gene ends were 0 bases for V and 2 bases for J; bases not matched to a gene: 6.

The CDR3 nucleotides read TGTGCCAGCAGCTTATGGAGCCAGCCCCAGCATTTT. Residues: CASSLWSQPQHF. This chain connects TRBV5-8 to TRBJ1-5, with D hard to call. This CDR3 contains 12 residues. Germline values: CDR1 SGHTS, CDR2 YDEGEE. The V end lost 2 bases, the J end lost 7 bases, and 7 bases lay between the germline ends.

The chain employs TRBV2 and TRBJ2-1, with TRBD1 as a possible D gene (8 bases). Germline V CDR1 and CDR2: SNHLY, FYNNEI. CDR3 length: 14 amino acids. The V end lost 6 bases, the J end lost 12 bases, and 21 bases lay between the germline ends. CDR3 region: CASRSGGRWTRQFF. In nucleotides, the CDR3 is TGTGCCAGCAGGTCAGGGGGCCGGTGGACTAGGCAGTTCTTC.

The V gene is TRBV5-1, the J gene TRBJ1-3; TRBD1 matches at 9 bases. Unmatched junction bases numbered 8, after V lost 4 bases and J lost 6 bases. The germline V gene has CDR1 SGHRS and CDR2 YFSETQ. The CDR3 is 15 residues long. The CDR3 is CASSPGQGKENTIYF. The CDR3 nucleotides are TGCGCCAGCAGCCCTGGACAGGGGAAGGAAAACACCATATATTTT.

V is TRBV10-3 and J is TRBJ2-7; D perhaps matches TRBD2 (5 bases). Germline V gene lookup returns CDR1 ENHRY and CDR2 SYGVKD. The CDR3 runs to 14 residues. The ends were cut back, 7 bases at V and 2 bases at J, with 15 bases in the middle. The CDR3 sequence: CAITRTGDAYEQYF. Written as DNA, the CDR3 is TGTGCCATCACCCGGACTGGGGATGCCTACGAGCAGTACTTC.

The V and J genes are TRBV28 and TRBJ1-1, with a possible D match to TRBD1 (5 bases). Trimming shortened V by 5 bases and J by 1 base, and 17 bases separated the two germline ends. The germline V gene encodes CDR1 MDHEN and CDR2 SYDVKM. There are 16 residues in the CDR3. CDR3 nucleotide sequence: TGTGCCAGCAGTCCCAACGGCCCAGGGCGGAACACTGAAGCTTTCTTT. As protein: CASSPNGPGRNTEAFF.

The rearrangement joins TRBV18 to TRBJ1-3, with 10 bases fitting TRBD1. The V gene's germline CDR1 is KGHSH and CDR2 LQKENI. CDR3 length equals 16 residues. V was pared by 5 bases and J by 4 bases, with 8 bases of the junction left unmatched. For the CDR3, the DNA is TGTGCCAGCTCAAGGGACAGGGGACTGGGCGGAAACACCATATATTTT. Translation gives CASSRDRGLGGNTIYF.

There are many counts of this clone. The chain recombines TRBV28 with TRBJ2-3, with 11 nucleotides matching TRBD2. Germline V gene lookup returns CDR1 MDHEN and CDR2 SYDVKM. V shed 5 bases and J 2 bases; nucleotides not matched to a gene: 9. The CDR3 runs 17 residues. The CDR3 nucleotides are TGTGCCAGCAGTCCCACGGGTAGCGGGGGGGTCACAGATACGCAGTATTTT. This sequence encodes CASSPTGSGGVTDTQYF. Full variable domain (outside the CDR3, taken from reference TRBV28 and TRBJ2-3): DVKVTQSSRYLVKRTGEKVFLECVQDMDHENMFWYRQDPGLGLRLIYFSYDVKMKEKGDIPEGYSVSREKKERFSLILESASTNQTSMYLCASSPTGSGGVTDTQYFGPGTRLTVL.

Here the CDR3 reads CASSLYQGSEQYF. CDR3 coding DNA: TGTGCCAGCAGCTTATACCAGGGATCCGAGCAGTACTTC. The chain uses TRBV7-2 and TRBJ2-7, with a possible D match to TRBD1 (5 bases). The CDR3 runs to 13 residues. Germline V CDR1 and CDR2: SGHTA, FQGNSA. V was trimmed by 2 bases and J by 6 bases, leaving 11 bases between them.

The V call is TRBV5-1, the J call TRBJ2-3; 12 nucleotides match TRBD2. CDR1 SGHRS and CDR2 YFSETQ come from the germline V gene. Germline trimming cut 1 base from V and 6 bases from J; bases unmatched to any gene: 6. The CDR3 contains 16 residues. CDR3 protein: CASSLSSGRAVDTQYF. The DNA of the CDR3 is TGCGCCAGCAGCTTGTCTAGCGGGAGGGCCGTGGATACGCAGTATTTT.

This clone showed up just once. This sequence joins TRBV6-1 and TRBJ1-1, with 7 nucleotides matching TRBD1. Germline CDR1 and CDR2: MNHNS and SASEGT. The CDR3 length is 14 residues. The V gene end was trimmed by 4 bases and the J gene end by 7 bases; junction bases not matched to a gene: 9. DNA of the CDR3: TGTGCCAGCAGTGTCGACGACAGGGTTGGTGAAGCTTTCTTT. Translating it yields CASSVDDRVGEAFF.

The rearrangement links TRBV29-1 to TRBJ2-3; 7 bases match TRBD1. CDR1 is SQVTM and CDR2 is ANQGSEA in the germline V gene. The V gene end was trimmed by 7 bases and the J gene end by 2 bases; junction bases not matched to a gene: 6. The CDR3 is made up of 13 amino acids. The DNA for the CDR3 is TGCAGCGGGGGGACAGCAAACACAGATACGCAGTATTTT. This codes for CSGGTANTDTQYF.

Points on this clone: One end of the junction fails to match germline, which may point to a read error. The chain couples TRBV7-9 to TRBJ1-1; perhaps TRBD1 as D (5 bases). The germline V gene encodes CDR1 SEHNR and CDR2 FQNEAQ (reference sequence). The CDR3 loop spans 12 amino acids. The CDR3 DNA follows: TGTTCCAGCGCATTCGGGGGGACTGAAGCTTTCTTT. It encodes CSSAFGGTEAFF.